This T cell receptor beta chain comes out of a study of shared clonotypes between healthy human individuals. This CDR3 is built from 17 residues. Germline CDR1 is MGHRA and CDR2 is YSYEKL. J gave up 2 bases and V 2 bases, and 10 bases lay outside the gene matches. This clone occurred a few times. Antigen specificity is unknown. Study results and caveats: What naive subsets generally showed was a larger estimated richness than memory subsets showed.

Assay: immunoSEQ multiplex PCR; the TCRdb copy retains only in-frame clones and omits some. The sample holds about 690,000 clones, roughly 87% seen once. Sequenced input: memory CD8+ T cells from PBMCs. Indicated subset: CD45RO+ cells pooled with CCR7-negative TemRA cells. This chain uses TRBV4-1 with TRBJ2-3; 7 nucleotides agree with TRBD2. The TCR comes from a man between 18 and 29 years old in good health. Some clones in this sample may be carry-over from other donors' samples. The CDR3 DNA reads as TGCGCCAGCAGCCAATCGAGGGAGGGCCCCAACACAGATACGCAGTATTTT. Its translation: CASSQSREGPNTDTQYF.